This T cell receptor (beta chain) was found in a study of cytomegalovirus exposure and HLA in healthy donors. About the study: Assignment to the Caucasian-associated ancestry cluster applied to approximately 79% of the approximately 370 genotyped donors.

60 Vbeta and 13 Jbeta primers were used in PCR. Assay used: immunoSEQ multiplex PCR; TCRdb lists only in-frame clones, some missing. Of more than 110,000 clones in the sample, around 77% were seen once. Per the germline V gene, CDR1 is SGHNT and CDR2 is YYREEE (reference sequence). The CDR3 runs 14 residues. V was shortened by 4 bases and J by 4 bases, with 14 bases between the two germline ends. Remarks on this clone: Its antigen is not known.

Findings and caveats of the study: No immune exposure information besides CMV serostatus was available. CMV antigen specificity was confirmed in vitro for three CMV-associated chains. The number of N-insertions in an Asian-associated ancestry cluster was reportedly below the approximately 680-donor mean in a later analysis.

Sequenced material: PBMCs. V usage is TRBV5-4 and J usage is TRBJ1-1, with a possible D match to TRBD1 (5 bases). The receptor comes from a woman aged 50 to 60 in good health and CMV-seronegative. For the CDR3, the DNA is TGTGCCAGCAGCCCATACTCCGGGGGCACTGAAGCTTTCTTT. Translating it yields CASSPYSGGTEAFF.